The 28 T cell receptor beta chains reported below all come from one sample, sequenced in a study of blood T cell repertoires in COVID-19. The data were produced by immunoSEQ multiplex PCR, yet TCRdb's version contains in-frame clones alone and is incomplete. The sample records some 78,000 clones, around 88% being singletons. Specimen: peripheral blood. Receptors originate from an elderly woman with active or convalescent COVID-19.

This clone has just one count. The chain couples TRBV5-1 to TRBJ2-1, with D maybe TRBD2 (6 bases). V shed 4 bases and J shed 3 bases, with 14 bases lying between them. Looked up from germline, CDR1 is SGHRS and CDR2 is YFSETQ. The CDR3 is made up of 15 amino acids. The CDR3 DNA follows: TGCGCCAGCAGCGTTAGCGGCGACTACTACAATGAGCAGTTCTTC. It yields the protein CASSVSGDYYNEQFF.

Turning to this clone: In the same sample, other DNA sequences code for this CDR3. The rearrangement joins TRBV19 to TRBJ2-3; D gene ambiguous. Germline loops: CDR1 LNHDA, CDR2 SQIVND (reference sequence). Trimming shortened V by 5 bases and J by 5 bases, and 5 bases separated the two germline ends. This CDR3 has 11 amino acids. This chain's CDR3 is CASSSRDTQYF. CDR3 nucleotide sequence: TGTGCCAGTAGTTCTAGAGATACGCAGTATTTT.

The rearrangement joins TRBV2 to TRBJ1-4; 9 nucleotides align to TRBD1. CDR1 SNHLY and CDR2 FYNNEI come from the germline V gene. J lost 6 bases, V lost 5 bases, and 7 bases had no gene match. This CDR3 spans 15 amino acids. CDR3 in amino acids: CASSPGGQGYEKLFF. Here the CDR3 DNA reads TGTGCCAGCAGTCCAGGAGGACAGGGGTATGAAAAACTGTTTTTT.

The CDR3 DNA is TGTGCCAGCAGTTCCCAGGGGGCCGGGCAAGAGACCCAGTACTTC. It codes for CASSSQGAGQETQYF. The chain joins TRBV27 to TRBJ2-5; the match to TRBD1 covers 8 bases. V lost 4 bases and J lost 2; bases outside the gene matches: 6. CDR1 and CDR2 from the germline V gene are MNHEY and SMNVEV (reference sequence). The CDR3 runs to 15 residues.

The genes are TRBV19 and TRBJ2-7, with 8 bases lining up with TRBD1. V shed 5 bases and J 5 bases; nucleotides not matched to a gene: 8. CDR1 LNHDA and CDR2 SQIVND come from the germline V gene (reference sequence). The CDR3 consists of 14 residues. The DNA for the CDR3 is TGTGCCAGTAGTCGGACAGGGTCTCCCCACGAGCAGTACTTC. This encodes CASSRTGSPHEQYF.

This clone was seen a handful of times. The chain carries TRBV6-1 and TRBJ1-5, with D possibly TRBD1 on 5 matching bases. The V gene lost 4 bases and the J gene lost 4 bases, with 17 bases spanning the gap. Per germline, CDR1 MNHNS and CDR2 SASEGT. CDR3 length equals 16 residues. The CDR3 here is CASSVGLRGRNQPQHF. CDR3 nucleotide sequence: TGTGCCAGCAGTGTGGGGTTAAGGGGTCGGAATCAGCCCCAGCATTTT.

The J gene is TRBJ1-1, the V gene TRBV5-1; no firm D call. The CDR3 contains 14 residues. Germline loops: CDR1 SGHRS, CDR2 YFSETQ. V was trimmed by 6 bases and J by 1 base, leaving 13 bases between them. The CDR3 loop reads CASKAGPENTEAFF. CDR3 nucleotides: TGCGCCAGCAAAGCGGGCCCCGAGAACACTGAAGCTTTCTTT.

V is TRBV10-2 and J is TRBJ1-1; TRBD1 is a possible D gene (5 bases). The CDR3 is 13 amino acids. V gave up 5 bases and J gave up 4 bases, with 11 bases separating them. The V gene's germline CDR1 is WSHSY and CDR2 SAAADI. CDR3 protein: CASSQGLGTEAFF. The CDR3 coding sequence is TGCGCCAGCAGTCAGGGATTAGGCACTGAAGCTTTCTTT.

The chain combines TRBV18 with TRBJ2-5, with D maybe TRBD1 (6 bases). The CDR3 contains 14 residues. Germline assignment: CDR1 KGHSH and CDR2 LQKENI. The V end lost 8 bases, the J end lost 0 bases, and 13 bases lay between the germline ends. CDR3: CASHEHRDQETQYF. In nucleotides, the CDR3 is TGTGCCAGCCACGAGCACAGGGACCAAGAGACCCAGTACTTC. The full variable domain, in which reference TRBV18 and TRBJ2-5 provide the parts outside the CDR3, is NAGVMQNPRHLVRRRGQEARLRCSPMKGHSHVYWYRQLPEEGLKFMVYLQKENIIDESGMPKERFSAEFPKEGPSILRIQQVVRGDSAAYFCASHEHRDQETQYFGPGTRLLVL.

The J gene is TRBJ2-7, the V gene TRBV11-2; TRBD1 aligns across 11 bases. V was pared by 0 bases and J by 3 bases, with 4 bases of the junction left unmatched. The CDR3 totals 16 residues. Germline V gives CDR1 SGHAT, CDR2 FQNNGV. The CDR3 DNA is TGTGCCAGCAGCTTAGATCTTGGGACAGGGGGCTACGAGCAGTACTTC. Its translation: CASSLDLGTGGYEQYF.

This chain links TRBV10-2 with TRBJ2-4; 9 bases agree with TRBD2. The CDR3 is 15 amino acids. After removal of 0 bases from V and 6 bases from J, the junction contained 3 bases not matched to a gene. The germline V gene has CDR1 WSHSY and CDR2 SAAADI. CDR3 loop: CASSESGGRGNIQYF. CDR3 nucleotide sequence: TGCGCCAGCAGTGAGTCAGGCGGGAGGGGAAACATTCAGTACTTC.

The CDR3 loop is CASTRLAGGNTGELFF. The CDR3 DNA follows: TGTGCCAGTACCAGACTAGCGGGAGGGAACACCGGGGAGCTGTTTTTT. J is TRBJ2-2 and V is TRBV19; 13 bases match TRBD2. The CDR3 loop spans 16 amino acids. The J segment lost 1 base and the V segment lost 7 bases, leaving 3 bases of the junction unmatched. CDR1 is LNHDA and CDR2 is SQIVND in the germline V gene (reference sequence).

The chain is built from TRBV27 and TRBJ2-1; tentatively, D is TRBD1 (5 bases). Germline loops: CDR1 MNHEY, CDR2 SMNVEV (reference sequence). This CDR3 region has 17 residues. Trimming removed 2 bases from V and 7 bases from J, with 21 bases in between. The CDR3, as DNA: TGTGCCAGCAGTTTAAAGGGGAACGGGCAGGGAAGTAATGAGCAGTTCTTC. Encoded protein: CASSLKGNGQGSNEQFF.

The J gene is TRBJ2-7, the V gene TRBV6-5, with 7 bases lining up with TRBD1. Looked up from germline, CDR1 is MNHEY and CDR2 is SVGAGI. The CDR3 sequence is 13 residues long. The V gene end was trimmed by 6 bases and the J gene end by 7 bases; junction bases not matched to a gene: 9. The DNA of the CDR3 is TGTGCCAGCAGGGGCCTACAGGGGAAAGAGCAGTACTTC. Protein product: CASRGLQGKEQYF.

This CDR3 reads CASSRTSGVYNEQFF. DNA for the CDR3: TGTGCCAGCAGTAGAACTAGCGGCGTCTACAATGAGCAGTTCTTC. The rearrangement uses TRBV27 and TRBJ2-1, with 8 bases fitting TRBD2. The trim removed 5 bases at V and 3 bases at J, leaving 6 bases unmatched. This CDR3 region has 15 residues. Per germline, CDR1 MNHEY and CDR2 SMNVEV (reference sequence).

In its sample, this clone was seen once. The rearrangement joins TRBV20-1 to TRBJ1-4; D not certain. V was clipped by 3 bases and J by 3 bases, with 11 bases between them. CDR1 DFQATT and CDR2 SNEGSKA come from the germline V gene (reference sequence). The length of the CDR3 is 14 residues. The CDR3 sequence: CSASVVESNEKLFF. CDR3 coding DNA: TGCAGTGCTAGTGTGGTGGAGTCTAATGAAAAACTGTTTTTT.

V is TRBV3-1 (or the pseudogene TRBV3-2) and J is TRBJ1-2, with D possibly matching TRBD1 (5 bases). V lost 0 bases and J 8 bases, leaving 10 bases between the germline ends. Germline loops: CDR1 LGHDT, CDR2 YNNKEL (reference sequence). The CDR3 is 13 amino acids. CDR3 loop: CASSQDRVRGYTF. In DNA, the CDR3 is TGTGCCAGCAGCCAAGACAGGGTAAGGGGCTACACCTTC.

A note on this clone: The germline gene is not matched at one end of the junction; a read error may be the cause. This rearrangement joins TRBV18 to TRBJ2-5, with a possible D match to TRBD1 (6 bases). Germline V lookup: CDR1 KGHSH, CDR2 LQKENI. The CDR3 extends over 12 amino acids. CDR3 protein: CASSPQDGQIYF. As DNA, the CDR3 is TGTGCCAGCTCCCCACAGGACGGACAGATTTACTTC. Using reference TRBV18 and TRBJ2-5 for the parts outside the CDR3, the full variable domain is NAGVMQNPRHLVRRRGQEARLRCSPMKGHSHVYWYRQLPEEGLKFMVYLQKENIIDESGMPKERFSAEFPKEGPSILRIQQVVRGDSAAYFCASSPQDGQIYFGPGTRLLVL.

This rearrangement joins TRBV5-4 to TRBJ2-1; weak D call: TRBD1 (5 bases). This CDR3 spans 15 amino acids. Germline V gene data show CDR1 as SGHNT and CDR2 as YYREEE (reference sequence). V was shortened by 0 bases and J by 7 bases, with 14 bases between the two germline ends. CDR3 nucleotides: TGTGCCAGCAGCTTGGAGTCAGGGATCTGGAATGAGCAGTTCTTC. Translated, it gives CASSLESGIWNEQFF.

The table lists this clone with a count of one. The CDR3 DNA reads as TGTGCCAGCTCACTGGGACAGGGGAGCACCGGGGAGCTGTTTTTT. It translates to CASSLGQGSTGELFF. The chain has TRBV18 and TRBJ2-2; the match to TRBD1 covers 10 bases. Trimming took 4 bases from V and 4 from J; bases not matched to a gene: 3. The CDR3 spans 15 residues. Germline V lookup: CDR1 KGHSH, CDR2 LQKENI.

This sequence joins TRBV6-5 and TRBJ2-7; D gene unclear. V was trimmed by 7 bases and J by 2 bases, leaving 6 bases between them. The CDR3 is 11 amino acids. The V gene's germline CDR1 is MNHEY and CDR2 SVGAGI. The CDR3, as DNA: TGTGCCAGCACCACACCCTACGAGCAGTACTTC. It yields the protein CASTTPYEQYF.

The CDR3 DNA sequence: TGTGCCAGCAGTCATAGCGGGCGGGAAGATACGCAGTATTTT. Its translation: CASSHSGREDTQYF. The chain joins TRBV28 to TRBJ2-3; 7 positions agree with TRBD2. The germline gives CDR1 MDHEN, CDR2 SYDVKM. The CDR3 extends over 14 amino acids. V shed 5 bases, J shed 5 bases, and the junction held 7 bases outside the gene matches.

This clone was observed a few times. The CDR3 DNA reads TGCGCCAGCAGCTTTAAGCGGGAGGGGGGAAGCGAGCAGTTCTTC. It encodes CASSFKREGGSEQFF. This chain links TRBV5-1 with TRBJ2-1, with 10 bases fitting TRBD2. The CDR3 length is 15 residues. Unmatched junction bases numbered 9, after V lost 2 bases and J lost 10 bases. Germline V gene lookup returns CDR1 SGHRS and CDR2 YFSETQ.

This clone was recorded a few times. The chain recombines TRBV11-2 with TRBJ1-4; D ambiguous. With 5 bases removed from V and 0 bases from J, the gap between germline ends came to 10 bases. There are 15 residues in the CDR3. In germline, CDR1 is SGHAT, CDR2 FQNNGV. This chain's CDR3 is CASSATAATNEKLFF. The CDR3 region has the DNA TGTGCCAGCAGCGCTACAGCGGCAACTAATGAAAAACTGTTTTTT.

The chain carries TRBV28 and TRBJ1-3, with 9 bases identical to TRBD1. V trimming: 10 bases; J trimming: 2 bases; junction bases outside the gene matches: 12. The CDR3 spans 16 residues. CDR1 is MDHEN and CDR2 is SYDVKM in the germline V gene. CDR3 nucleotides: TGTGCCACCGCCCTGGACAGGGGAGGGACTGGAAACACCATATATTTT. It encodes CATALDRGGTGNTIYF.

The CDR3 spells CASRLPGQGRYEQYF. The DNA of the CDR3 is TGTGCCAGCAGACTACCGGGACAGGGTCGATACGAGCAGTACTTC. This chain uses TRBV6-5 with TRBJ2-7, with TRBD1 matching over 9 bases. Germline CDR1 reads MNHEY; CDR2 reads SVGAGI. The V gene end was trimmed by 6 bases and the J gene end by 4 bases; junction bases not matched to a gene: 10. CDR3 length equals 15 residues.

This clone showed up just a few times. V gene TRBV9 combines with J gene TRBJ2-5; the D gene is possibly TRBD1 (5 bases). CDR3 size: 13 residues. Deletions cut 1 base from V and 2 bases from J, with 6 bases between. Germline-derived CDR1 and CDR2 are SGDLS and YYNGEE. For the CDR3, the DNA is TGTGCCAGCAGCGTACAGGGTCAAGAGACCCAGTACTTC. As protein: CASSVQGQETQYF.

This sequence joins TRBV7-9 and TRBJ2-1; 9 bases map to TRBD1. Germline CDR1 reads SEHNR; CDR2 reads FQNEAQ (reference sequence). CDR3 size: 17 residues. The V segment lost 4 bases and the J segment 8 bases; nucleotides outside the gene matches: 15. The CDR3 reads CASSSSPGQGMEDEQFF. CDR3 DNA sequence: TGTGCCAGCAGCTCGTCTCCGGGACAGGGTATGGAGGATGAGCAGTTCTTC.